This T cell receptor (beta chain) is from a study of identical twins. V was trimmed by 3 bases and J by 0 bases, leaving 13 bases between them. This CDR3 is built from 16 residues. Germline CDR1 reads MNHNY; CDR2 reads SVGAGI (reference sequence). Findings and caveats of the study: Out-of-frame alpha sequences common to twins exhibited a surplus of low generation probability. Weaker excess sharing between twins was seen in beta out-of-frame sequences.

As regards this clonotype: What it binds is unknown.

Donors were all healthy Caucasians. Template switching created a universal primer site, and the cDNA included unique molecular identifiers. MiXCR, applied by TCRdb to the 5' RACE reads, yields one record per CDR3 protein. The sample lists 1.5 million or so distinct CDR3 sequences, around 33% seen once, with about 0.27% in the top ten. The genes are TRBV6-6 and TRBJ2-3, with D possibly matching TRBD1 (6 bases). The specimen sequenced was cord blood. This sequence originates from a newborn girl in good health. The CDR3 DNA reads TGTGCCAGCAGTTATCCGCGACAGGAGAGCACAGATACGCAGTATTTT. It specifies CASSYPRQESTDTQYF.